What follows is one T cell receptor (beta chain) and its context. These data belong to a study of blood T cells in healthy people across ages. Combining a sample-barcoded 5' primer with a J-beta primer mix, a second PCR ran for roughly 7 to 12 cycles. One entry per CDR3 protein, called by TCRdb with MiXCR from the 5' RACE reads. Found here are 780,000 or so distinct CDR3 sequences, around half of them singletons; the top ten hold roughly two fifths. The CDR3 is 13 residues long. Per germline, CDR1 DFQATT and CDR2 SNEGSKA (reference sequence). V dropped 3 bases and J dropped 6 bases, with 14 bases sitting between them.

The chain carries TRBV20-1 and TRBJ1-2, with D possibly TRBD1 on 6 matching bases. This receptor was identified in a man older than 75 in good health. Material for sequencing was blood. The CDR3 reads CSASLWAGDGYTF. The CDR3 DNA sequence: TGCAGTGCTAGTCTCTGGGCAGGGGATGGCTACACCTTC.